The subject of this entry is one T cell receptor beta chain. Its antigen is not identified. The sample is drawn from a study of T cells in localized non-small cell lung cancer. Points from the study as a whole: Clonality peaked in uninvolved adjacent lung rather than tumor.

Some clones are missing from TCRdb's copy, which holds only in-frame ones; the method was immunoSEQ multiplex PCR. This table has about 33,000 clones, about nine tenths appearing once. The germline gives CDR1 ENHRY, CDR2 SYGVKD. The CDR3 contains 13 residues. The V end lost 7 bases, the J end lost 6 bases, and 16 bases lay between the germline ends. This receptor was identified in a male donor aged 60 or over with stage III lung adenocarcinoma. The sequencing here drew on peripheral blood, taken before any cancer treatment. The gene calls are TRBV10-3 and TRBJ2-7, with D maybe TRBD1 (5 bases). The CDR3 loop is CAIKRIGVGEQYF. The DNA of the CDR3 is TGTGCCATCAAAAGAATAGGGGTTGGCGAGCAGTACTTC.